The rows below give T cell receptor beta chains drawn from one sample of a study of shared clonotypes between healthy human individuals. TCRdb's table, derived via immunoSEQ multiplex PCR, lists solely in-frame clones and lacks some. The sample includes 300,000 to 400,000 clones, roughly 70% of them seen just once. Specimen: memory CD4+ T cells sorted from blood. All receptors derive from a man aged 25-40 years in good health. CDR3s include the opening cysteine and the closing phenylalanine or tryptophan. D genes are given only for firm matches. Size values are once, few and many counts, or a class for expanded clones, and some rows have none.

D gene,V gene,clone size,J gene,CDR3 DNA,CDR3 protein
NA,TRBV27,NA,TRBJ2-1,TGTGCCAGCAGTTCTACTAACACCCGGGGTGAGCAGTTCTTC,CASSSTNTRGEQFF
NA,TRBV28,NA,TRBJ2-1,TGTGCCAGCAGTCCTATGTCGGGCGGTAGTGAGCAGTTCTTC,CASSPMSGGSEQFF
NA,TRBV5-1,NA,TRBJ2-7,TGCGCCAGCAGCCCGGCCCCAGGCTCCTACGAGCAGTACTTC,CASSPAPGSYEQYF
TRBD1,TRBV6-5,NA,TRBJ2-1,TGTGCCAGCAGTCAGACAGGGAATGGCTACAATGAGCAGTTCTTC,CASSQTGNGYNEQFF
NA,TRBV5-1,few,TRBJ1-5,TGCGCCAGCAGCTTGCAACCCCGACAGAGCAATCAGCCCCAGCATTTT,CASSLQPRQSNQPQHF
TRBD1,TRBV11-3,NA,TRBJ2-1,TGTGCCAGCAGCTACAGGACAGGACCCGGCAATGAGCAGTTCTTC,CASSYRTGPGNEQFF
NA,TRBV6-9,NA,TRBJ2-2,TGTGCCAGCAGCGCTAAGGGAGGGCCAAAGGGGGCCGGGGAGCTGTTTTTT,CASSAKGGPKGAGELFF
NA,TRBV6-5,once,TRBJ1-2,TGTGCCAGCAGACCTACCGGGACAACCTATGGCTACACCTTC,CASRPTGTTYGYTF
TRBD1,TRBV30,NA,TRBJ2-4,TGTGCCTGGAGTGACCGACAGGGGGACCACCCGGGAAACATTCAGTACTTC,CAWSDRQGDHPGNIQYF
TRBD1,TRBV30,NA,TRBJ1-1,TGTGCCTGGATGGGACAGGTGAACACTGAAGCTTTCTTT,CAWMGQVNTEAFF
NA,TRBV6-9,NA,TRBJ1-1,TGTGCCATGCGGCGGGGTTGCAACACTGAAGCTTTCTTT,CAMRRGCNTEAFF
TRBD1,TRBV2,NA,TRBJ2-3,TGTGCCAGCAGCCCCGGGGACAGGGGGCGGTGGGGAGATACGCAGTATTTT,CASSPGDRGRWGDTQYF
TRBD1,TRBV19,many,TRBJ1-5,TGTGCCAGTAGTAGTGGTGGGACAGCCAATCAGCCCCAGCATTTT,CASSSGGTANQPQHF
TRBD2,TRBV18,NA,TRBJ2-5,TGTGCCAGCTCACCGACTAGAGGGAGGGCCGGTGAGACCCAGTACTTC,CASSPTRGRAGETQYF